This T cell receptor (beta chain) emerged from a study of OX40 agonist ivuxolimab in advanced cancers. The assay was immunoSEQ multiplex PCR, and TCRdb's table has in-frame clones only and misses some. The sample lists approximately 60,000 clones; about 83% were seen once. V trimming: 0 bases; J trimming: 7 bases; junction bases outside the gene matches: 8. This CDR3 contains 16 residues. CDR1 and CDR2 from the germline V gene are SGHRS and YFSETQ. The chain links TRBV5-1 to TRBJ2-1, with 9 bases aligning to TRBD1. This TCR came from an adult with an advanced solid tumor such as melanoma, head and neck, liver or kidney cancer. Sequenced material: CD4+ or CD8+ T cells sorted from blood, taken in a trial of the OX40 agonist ivuxolimab. CDR3: CASSLGGTGTFNEQFF. The CDR3 DNA is TGCGCCAGCAGCTTGGGCGGGACAGGGACTTTTAATGAGCAGTTCTTC. The whole variable domain, filled in from reference TRBV5-1 and TRBJ2-1, reads KAGVTQTPRYLIKTRGQQVTLSCSPISGHRSVSWYQQTPGQGLQFLFEYFSETQRNKGNFPGRFSGRQFSNSRSEMNVSTLELGDSALYLCASSLGGTGTFNEQFFGPGTRLTVL.